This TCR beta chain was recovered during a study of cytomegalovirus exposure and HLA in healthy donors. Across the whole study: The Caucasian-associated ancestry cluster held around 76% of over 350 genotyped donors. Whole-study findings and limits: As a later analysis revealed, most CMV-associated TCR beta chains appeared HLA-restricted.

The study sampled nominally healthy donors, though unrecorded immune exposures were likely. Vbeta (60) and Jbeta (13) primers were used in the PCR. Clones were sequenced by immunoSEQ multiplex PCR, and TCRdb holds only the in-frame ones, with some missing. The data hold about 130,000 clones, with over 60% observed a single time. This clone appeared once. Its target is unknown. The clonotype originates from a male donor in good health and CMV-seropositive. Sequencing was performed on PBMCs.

The CDR3 sequence is CASTRSSYNEQFF. For the CDR3, the DNA is TGTGCCAGCACCCGGAGCTCCTACAATGAGCAGTTCTTC. The genes are TRBV2 and TRBJ2-1; no clear D. The CDR3 covers 13 residues. Trimming cost V 7 bases and J 0 bases, with 7 bases left between them. In germline, CDR1 is SNHLY, CDR2 FYNNEI.